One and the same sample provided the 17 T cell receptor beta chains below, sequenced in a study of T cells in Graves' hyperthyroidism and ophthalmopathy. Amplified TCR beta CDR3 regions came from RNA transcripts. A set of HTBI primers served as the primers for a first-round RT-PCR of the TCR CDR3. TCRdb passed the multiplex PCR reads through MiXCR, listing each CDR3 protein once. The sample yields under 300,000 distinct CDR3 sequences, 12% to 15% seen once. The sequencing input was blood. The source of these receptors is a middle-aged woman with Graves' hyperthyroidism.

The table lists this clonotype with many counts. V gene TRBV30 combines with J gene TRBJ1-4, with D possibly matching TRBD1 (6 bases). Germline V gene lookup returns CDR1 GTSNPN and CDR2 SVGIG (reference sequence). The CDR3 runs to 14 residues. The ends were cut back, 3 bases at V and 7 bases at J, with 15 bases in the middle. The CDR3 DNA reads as TGTGCCTGGAGCCCAGGGGTAGCGGGTGAAAAACTGTTTTTT. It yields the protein CAWSPGVAGEKLFF.

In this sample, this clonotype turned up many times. The chain's CDR3 is CASTYSGRASYEQYF. The CDR3 region has the DNA TGTGCCAGCACCTATAGCGGGAGGGCCTCCTACGAGCAGTACTTC. This chain uses TRBV3-1 with TRBJ2-7; 11 nucleotides align to TRBD2. The J segment lost 0 bases and the V segment lost 7 bases, leaving 5 bases of the junction unmatched. The CDR3 totals 15 residues. Germline values: CDR1 LGHDT, CDR2 YNNKEL (reference sequence).

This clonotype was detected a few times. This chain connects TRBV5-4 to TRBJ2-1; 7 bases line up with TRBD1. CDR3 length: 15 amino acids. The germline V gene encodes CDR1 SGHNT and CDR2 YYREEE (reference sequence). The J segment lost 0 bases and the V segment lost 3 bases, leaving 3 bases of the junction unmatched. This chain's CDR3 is CASSSTGNSYNEQFF. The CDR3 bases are TGTGCCAGCAGCTCGACAGGGAACTCCTACAATGAGCAGTTCTTC. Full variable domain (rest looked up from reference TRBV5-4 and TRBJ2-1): ETGVTQSPTHLIKTRGQQVTLRCSSQSGHNTVSWYQQALGQGPQFIFQYYREEENGRGNFPPRFSGLQFPNYSSELNVNALELDDSALYLCASSSTGNSYNEQFFGPGTRLTVL.

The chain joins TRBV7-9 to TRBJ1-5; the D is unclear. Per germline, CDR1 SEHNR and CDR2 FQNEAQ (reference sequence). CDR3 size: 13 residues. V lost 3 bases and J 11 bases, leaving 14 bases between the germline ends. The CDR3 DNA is TGTGCCAGCAGCTTGAGGCTTGATGGAGCCCAGCATTTT. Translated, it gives CASSLRLDGAQHF.

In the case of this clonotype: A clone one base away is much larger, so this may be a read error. For the CDR3, the DNA is TGTGCCAGCAGTTTACTGGAGGGTAGCAAGCAGTACTTC. Translated, it gives CASSLLEGSKQYF. The chain joins TRBV12-3 or TRBV12-4 to TRBJ2-7; D is perhaps TRBD2 (6 bases). The CDR3 extends over 13 amino acids. V dropped 2 bases and J dropped 8 bases, with 13 bases sitting between them.

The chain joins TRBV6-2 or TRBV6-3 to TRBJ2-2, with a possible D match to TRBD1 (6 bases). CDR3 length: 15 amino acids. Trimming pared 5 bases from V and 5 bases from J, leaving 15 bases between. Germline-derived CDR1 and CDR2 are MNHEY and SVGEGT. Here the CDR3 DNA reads TGTGCCAGCAGTAGCGACAGGAAAATTACCGGGGAGCTGTTTTTT. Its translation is CASSSDRKITGELFF.

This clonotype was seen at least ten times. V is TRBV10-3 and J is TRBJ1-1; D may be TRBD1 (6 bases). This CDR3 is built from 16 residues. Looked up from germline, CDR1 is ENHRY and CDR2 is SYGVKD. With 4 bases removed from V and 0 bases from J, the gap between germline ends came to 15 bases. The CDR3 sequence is CAISGQGGYMNTEAFF. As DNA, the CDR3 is TGTGCCATCAGTGGGCAAGGGGGGTACATGAACACTGAAGCTTTCTTT.

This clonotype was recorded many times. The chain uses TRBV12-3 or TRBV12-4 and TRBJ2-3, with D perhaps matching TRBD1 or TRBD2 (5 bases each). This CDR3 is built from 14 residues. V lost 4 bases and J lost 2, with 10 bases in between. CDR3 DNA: TGTGCCAGCAGTTGGGACCGAGTCACAGATACGCAGTATTTT. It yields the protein CASSWDRVTDTQYF.

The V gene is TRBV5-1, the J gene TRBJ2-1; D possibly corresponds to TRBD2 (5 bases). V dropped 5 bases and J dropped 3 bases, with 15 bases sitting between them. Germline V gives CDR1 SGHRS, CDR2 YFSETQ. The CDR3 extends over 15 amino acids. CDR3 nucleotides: TGCGCCAGCAGGGAGAGCGGAAACATCTACAATGAGCAGTTCTTC. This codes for CASRESGNIYNEQFF. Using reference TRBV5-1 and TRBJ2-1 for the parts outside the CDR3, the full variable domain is KAGVTQTPRYLIKTRGQQVTLSCSPISGHRSVSWYQQTPGQGLQFLFEYFSETQRNKGNFPGRFSGRQFSNSRSEMNVSTLELGDSALYLCASRESGNIYNEQFFGPGTRLTVL.

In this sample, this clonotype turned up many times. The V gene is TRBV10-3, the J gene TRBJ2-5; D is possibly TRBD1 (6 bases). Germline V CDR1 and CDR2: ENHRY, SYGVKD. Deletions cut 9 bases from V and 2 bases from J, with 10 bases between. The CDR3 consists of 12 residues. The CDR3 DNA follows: TGTGCCATACAGGGTGCTCAAGAGACCCAGTACTTC. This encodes CAIQGAQETQYF.

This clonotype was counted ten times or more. CDR3: CASSPRTRGNEQFF. In DNA form, the CDR3 reads TGTGCCAGCAGTCCGCGGACTAGGGGCAATGAGCAGTTCTTC. The rearrangement joins TRBV6-1 to TRBJ2-1; the match to TRBD2 covers 7 bases. The junction had 7 bases not matched to a gene; V was cut back by 5 bases and J by 6 bases. Germline loops: CDR1 MNHNS, CDR2 SASEGT. The CDR3 is 14 residues long.

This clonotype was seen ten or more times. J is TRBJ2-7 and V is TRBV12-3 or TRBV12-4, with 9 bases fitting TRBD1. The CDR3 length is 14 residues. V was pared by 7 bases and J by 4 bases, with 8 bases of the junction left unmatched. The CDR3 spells CASNGQGPEYEQYF. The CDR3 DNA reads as TGTGCCAGCAACGGACAGGGGCCCGAGTACGAGCAGTACTTC.

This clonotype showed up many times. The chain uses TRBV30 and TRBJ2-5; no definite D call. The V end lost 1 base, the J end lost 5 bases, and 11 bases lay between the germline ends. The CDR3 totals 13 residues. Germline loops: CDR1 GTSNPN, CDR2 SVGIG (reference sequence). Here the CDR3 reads CAWSELTRETQYF. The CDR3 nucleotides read TGTGCCTGGAGTGAACTGACCCGGGAGACCCAGTACTTC.

CDR3 in DNA: TGTGCCAGCAGCTTCGTCCGGATAAACCAAGAGACCCAGTACTTC. Amino acid sequence: CASSFVRINQETQYF. This rearrangement joins TRBV11-2 to TRBJ2-5; D is unresolved. Germline V gene data show CDR1 as SGHAT and CDR2 as FQNNGV. The CDR3 totals 15 residues. V lost 3 bases and J lost 0, with 11 bases in between.

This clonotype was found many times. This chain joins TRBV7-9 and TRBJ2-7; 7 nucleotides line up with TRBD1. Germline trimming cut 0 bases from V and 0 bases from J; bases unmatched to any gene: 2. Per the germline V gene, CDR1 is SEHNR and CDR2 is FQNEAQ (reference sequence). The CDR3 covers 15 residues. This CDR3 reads CASSLAGDSSYEQYF. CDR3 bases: TGTGCCAGCAGCTTAGCGGGGGACAGCTCCTACGAGCAGTACTTC.

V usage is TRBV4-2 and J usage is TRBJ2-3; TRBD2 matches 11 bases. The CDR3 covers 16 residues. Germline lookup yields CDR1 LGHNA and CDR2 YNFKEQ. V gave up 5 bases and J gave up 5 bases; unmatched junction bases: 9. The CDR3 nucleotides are TGTGCCAGCAGCGAAACTAGCGGGAGATATGGAGATACGCAGTATTTT. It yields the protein CASSETSGRYGDTQYF.

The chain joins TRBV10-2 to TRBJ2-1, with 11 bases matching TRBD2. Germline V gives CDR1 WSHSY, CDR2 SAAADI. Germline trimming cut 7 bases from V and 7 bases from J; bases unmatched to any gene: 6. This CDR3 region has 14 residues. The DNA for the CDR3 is TGCGCCAGCACCTTAGCGGGAGGGCGGAATGAGCAGTTCTTC. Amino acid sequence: CASTLAGGRNEQFF.